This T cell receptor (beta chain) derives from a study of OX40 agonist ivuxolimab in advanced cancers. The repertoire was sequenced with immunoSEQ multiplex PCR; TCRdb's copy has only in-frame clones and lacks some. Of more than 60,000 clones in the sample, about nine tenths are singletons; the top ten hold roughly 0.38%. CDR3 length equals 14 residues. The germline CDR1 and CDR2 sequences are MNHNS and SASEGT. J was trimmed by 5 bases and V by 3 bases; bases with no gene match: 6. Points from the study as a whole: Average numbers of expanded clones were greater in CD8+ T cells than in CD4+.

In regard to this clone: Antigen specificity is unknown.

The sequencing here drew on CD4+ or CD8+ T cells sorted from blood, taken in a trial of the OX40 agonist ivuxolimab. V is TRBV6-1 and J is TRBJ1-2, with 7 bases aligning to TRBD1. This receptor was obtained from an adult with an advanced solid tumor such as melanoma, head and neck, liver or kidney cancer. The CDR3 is CASSDPDRRYGYTF. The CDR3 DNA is TGTGCCAGCAGTGATCCGGACAGGAGATATGGCTACACCTTC.